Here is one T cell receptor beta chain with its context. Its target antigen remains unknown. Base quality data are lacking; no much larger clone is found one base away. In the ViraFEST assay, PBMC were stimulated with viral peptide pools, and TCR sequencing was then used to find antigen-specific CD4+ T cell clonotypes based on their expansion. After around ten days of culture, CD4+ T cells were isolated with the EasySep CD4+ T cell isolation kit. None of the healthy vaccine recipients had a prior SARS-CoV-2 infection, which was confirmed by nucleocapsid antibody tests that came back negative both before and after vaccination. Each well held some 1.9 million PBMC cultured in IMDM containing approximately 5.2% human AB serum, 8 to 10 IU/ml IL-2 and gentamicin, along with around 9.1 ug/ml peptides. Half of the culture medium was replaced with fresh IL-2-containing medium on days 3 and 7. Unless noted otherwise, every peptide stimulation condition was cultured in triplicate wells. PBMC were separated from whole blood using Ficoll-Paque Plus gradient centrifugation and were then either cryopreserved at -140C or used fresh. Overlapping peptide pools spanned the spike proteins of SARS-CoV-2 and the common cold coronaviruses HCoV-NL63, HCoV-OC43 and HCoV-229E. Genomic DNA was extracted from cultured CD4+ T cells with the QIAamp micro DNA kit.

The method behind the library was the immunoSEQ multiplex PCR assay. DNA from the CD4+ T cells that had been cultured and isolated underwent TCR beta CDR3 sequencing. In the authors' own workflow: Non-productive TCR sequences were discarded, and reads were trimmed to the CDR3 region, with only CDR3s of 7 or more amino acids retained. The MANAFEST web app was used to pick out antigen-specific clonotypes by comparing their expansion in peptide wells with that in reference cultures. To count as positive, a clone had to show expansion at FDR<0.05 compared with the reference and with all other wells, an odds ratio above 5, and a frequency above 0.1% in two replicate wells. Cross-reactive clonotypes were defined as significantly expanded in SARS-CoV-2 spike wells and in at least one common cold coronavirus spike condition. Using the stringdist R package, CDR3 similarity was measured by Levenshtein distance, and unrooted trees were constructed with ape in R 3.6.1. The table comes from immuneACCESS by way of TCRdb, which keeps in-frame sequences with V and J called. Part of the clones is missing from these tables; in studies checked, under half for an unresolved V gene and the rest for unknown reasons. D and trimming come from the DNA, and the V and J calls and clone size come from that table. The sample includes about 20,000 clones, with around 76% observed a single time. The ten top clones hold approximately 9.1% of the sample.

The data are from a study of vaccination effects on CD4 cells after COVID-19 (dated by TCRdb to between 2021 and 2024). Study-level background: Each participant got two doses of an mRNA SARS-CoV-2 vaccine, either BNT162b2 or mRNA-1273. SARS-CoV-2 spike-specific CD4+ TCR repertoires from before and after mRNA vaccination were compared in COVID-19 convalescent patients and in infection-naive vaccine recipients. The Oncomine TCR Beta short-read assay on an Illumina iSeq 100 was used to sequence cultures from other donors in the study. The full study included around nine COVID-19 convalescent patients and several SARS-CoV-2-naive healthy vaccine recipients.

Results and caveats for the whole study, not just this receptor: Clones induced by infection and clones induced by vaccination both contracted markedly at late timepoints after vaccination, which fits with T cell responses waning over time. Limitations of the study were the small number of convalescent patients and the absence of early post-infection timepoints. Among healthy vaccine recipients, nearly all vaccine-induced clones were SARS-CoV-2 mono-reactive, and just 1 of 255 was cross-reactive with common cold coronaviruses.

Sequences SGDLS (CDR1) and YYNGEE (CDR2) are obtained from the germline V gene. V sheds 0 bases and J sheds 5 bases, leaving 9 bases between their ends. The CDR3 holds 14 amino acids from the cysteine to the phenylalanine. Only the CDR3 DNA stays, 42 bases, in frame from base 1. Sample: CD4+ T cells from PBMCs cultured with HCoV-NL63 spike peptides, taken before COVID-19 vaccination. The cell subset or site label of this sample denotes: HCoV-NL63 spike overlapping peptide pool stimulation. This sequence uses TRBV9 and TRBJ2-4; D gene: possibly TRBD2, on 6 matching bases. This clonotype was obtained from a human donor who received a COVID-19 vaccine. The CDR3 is CASSVGTMQNIQYF. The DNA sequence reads TGTGCCAGCAGCGTAGGGACTATGCAAAACATTCAGTACTTC.